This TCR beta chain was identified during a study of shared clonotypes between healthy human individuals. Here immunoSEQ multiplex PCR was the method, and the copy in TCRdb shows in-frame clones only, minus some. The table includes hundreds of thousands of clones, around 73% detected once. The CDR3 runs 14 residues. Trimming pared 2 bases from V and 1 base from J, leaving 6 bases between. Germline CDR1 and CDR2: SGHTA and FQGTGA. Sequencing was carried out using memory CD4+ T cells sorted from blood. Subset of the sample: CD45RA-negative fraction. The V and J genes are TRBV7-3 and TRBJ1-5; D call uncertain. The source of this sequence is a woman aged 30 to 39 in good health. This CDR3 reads CASSLLVSNQPQHF. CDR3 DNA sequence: TGTGCCAGCAGCTTACTAGTAAGCAATCAGCCCCAGCATTTT.